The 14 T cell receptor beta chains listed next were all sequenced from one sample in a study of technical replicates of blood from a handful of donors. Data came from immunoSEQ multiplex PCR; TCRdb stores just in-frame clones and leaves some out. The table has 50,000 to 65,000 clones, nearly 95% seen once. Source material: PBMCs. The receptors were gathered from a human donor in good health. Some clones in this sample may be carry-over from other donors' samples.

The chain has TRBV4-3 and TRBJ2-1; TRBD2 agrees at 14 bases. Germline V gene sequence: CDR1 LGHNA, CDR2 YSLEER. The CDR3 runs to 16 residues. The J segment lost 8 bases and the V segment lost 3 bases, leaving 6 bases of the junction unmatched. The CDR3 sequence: CASSQRLAGGLHEQFF. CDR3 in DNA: TGCGCCAGCAGCCAGAGACTAGCGGGAGGGCTACATGAGCAGTTCTTC.

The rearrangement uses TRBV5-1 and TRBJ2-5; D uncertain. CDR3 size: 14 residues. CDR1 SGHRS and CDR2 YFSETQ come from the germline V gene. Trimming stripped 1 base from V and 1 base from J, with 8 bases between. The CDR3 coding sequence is TGCGCCAGCAGCTTGCAGACTTCCCAAGAGACCCAGTACTTC. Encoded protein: CASSLQTSQETQYF.

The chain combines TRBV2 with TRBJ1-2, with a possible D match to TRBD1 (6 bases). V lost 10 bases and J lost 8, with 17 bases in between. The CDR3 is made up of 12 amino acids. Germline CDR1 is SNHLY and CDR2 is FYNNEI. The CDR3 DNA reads TGTGCCAATCTCCCTGACAGGTCGGGCTACACCTTC. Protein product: CANLPDRSGYTF.

CDR3 coding DNA: TGTGCCAGCAGCTCACAGGGGGGCACTGAAGCTTTCTTT. This translates into CASSSQGGTEAFF. V is TRBV7-2 and J is TRBJ1-1; 8 bases map to TRBD1. Germline V gene data show CDR1 as SGHTA and CDR2 as FQGNSA. Trimming took 4 bases from V and 4 from J; bases not matched to a gene: 2. The CDR3 sequence is 13 residues long.

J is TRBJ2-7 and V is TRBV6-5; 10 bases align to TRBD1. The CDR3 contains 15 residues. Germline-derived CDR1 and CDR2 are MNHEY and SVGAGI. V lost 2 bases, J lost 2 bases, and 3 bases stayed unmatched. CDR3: CASSYEGQGAYEQYF. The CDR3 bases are TGTGCCAGCAGTTACGAAGGACAGGGGGCCTACGAGCAGTACTTC.

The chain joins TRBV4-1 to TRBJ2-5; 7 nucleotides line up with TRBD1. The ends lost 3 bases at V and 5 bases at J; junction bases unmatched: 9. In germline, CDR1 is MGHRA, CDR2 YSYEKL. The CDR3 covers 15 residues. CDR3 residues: CASSQRRGITETQYF. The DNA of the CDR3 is TGCGCCAGCAGCCAGCGCAGGGGGATAACGGAGACCCAGTACTTC.

In DNA, the CDR3 is TGTGCCAGCAGAAGGGGGTCCGACCGGTATGGCTACACCTTC. Its translation: CASRRGSDRYGYTF. The chain uses TRBV28 and TRBJ1-2; a possible D gene is TRBD1 (6 bases). Between the trimmed V and J ends, which lost 6 bases and 5 bases, there was a span of 16 bases. The CDR3 is 14 residues long. Looked up from germline, CDR1 is MDHEN and CDR2 is SYDVKM.

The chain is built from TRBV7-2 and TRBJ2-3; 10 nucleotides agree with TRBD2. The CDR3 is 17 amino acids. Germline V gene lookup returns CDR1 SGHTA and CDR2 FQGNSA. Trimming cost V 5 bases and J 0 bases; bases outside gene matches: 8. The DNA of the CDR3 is TGTGCCAGCAGCCTAAATGGACTAGCGGAGAGCACAGATACGCAGTATTTT. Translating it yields CASSLNGLAESTDTQYF.

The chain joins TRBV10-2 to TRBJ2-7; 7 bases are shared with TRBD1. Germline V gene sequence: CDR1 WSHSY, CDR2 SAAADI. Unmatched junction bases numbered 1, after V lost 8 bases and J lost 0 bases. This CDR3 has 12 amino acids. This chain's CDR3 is CASRDSSYEQYF. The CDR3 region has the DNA TGCGCCAGCCGGGACAGCTCCTACGAGCAGTACTTC.

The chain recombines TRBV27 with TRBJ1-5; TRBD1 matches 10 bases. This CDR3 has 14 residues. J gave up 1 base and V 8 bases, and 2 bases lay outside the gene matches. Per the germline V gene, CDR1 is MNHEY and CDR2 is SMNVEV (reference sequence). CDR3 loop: CASRTGGSNQPQHF. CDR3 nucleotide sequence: TGTGCCAGCCGGACAGGGGGGAGCAATCAGCCCCAGCATTTT.

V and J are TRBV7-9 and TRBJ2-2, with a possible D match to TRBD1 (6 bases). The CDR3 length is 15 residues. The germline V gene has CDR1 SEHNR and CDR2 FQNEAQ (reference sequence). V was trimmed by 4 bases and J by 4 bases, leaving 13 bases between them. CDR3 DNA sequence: TGTGCCAGCAGCTCTGACAGGACCTTCACCGGGGAGCTGTTTTTT. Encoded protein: CASSSDRTFTGELFF.

CDR3 DNA sequence: TGTGCCGCGGCACAGGGCGTCGAACAGCCCCAGCATTTT. Residues: CAAAQGVEQPQHF. The chain recombines TRBV30 with TRBJ1-5, with D perhaps TRBD1 (6 bases). Germline V gene sequence: CDR1 GTSNPN, CDR2 SVGIG (reference sequence). CDR3 length: 13 residues. Between the trimmed V and J ends, which lost 8 bases and 7 bases, there was a span of 18 bases.

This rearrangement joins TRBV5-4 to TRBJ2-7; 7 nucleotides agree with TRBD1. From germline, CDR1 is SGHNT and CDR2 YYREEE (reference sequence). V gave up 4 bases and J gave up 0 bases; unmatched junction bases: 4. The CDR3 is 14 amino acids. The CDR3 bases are TGTGCCAGCAGCCAGGGACAGTTCTCCTACGAGCAGTACTTC. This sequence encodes CASSQGQFSYEQYF.

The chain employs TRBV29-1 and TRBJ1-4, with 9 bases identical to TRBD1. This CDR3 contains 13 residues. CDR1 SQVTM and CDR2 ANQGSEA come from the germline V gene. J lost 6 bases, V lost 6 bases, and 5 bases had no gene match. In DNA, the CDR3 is TGCAGCGTGGCGGGACAGGGAGATGAAAAACTGTTTTTT. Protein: CSVAGQGDEKLFF. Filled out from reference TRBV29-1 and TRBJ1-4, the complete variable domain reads SAVISQKPSRDICQRGTSLTIQCQVDSQVTMMFWYRQQPGQSLTLIATANQGSEATYESGFVIDKFPISRPNLTFSTLTVSNMSPEDSSIYLCSVAGQGDEKLFFGSGTQLSVL.